This T cell receptor (beta chain) was obtained from a study of graft-versus-host responses after intestinal transplantation. Sequencing used immunoSEQ multiplex PCR; TCRdb keeps in-frame clones, though not all of them. The table shows some 97,000 clones, with about 90% occurring only once. CDR1 LNHNV and CDR2 YYDKDF come from the germline V gene (reference sequence). CDR3 length: 16 residues. Trimming took 3 bases from V and 3 from J; bases not matched to a gene: 8. Regarding this clone: Its specificity is unknown.

The starting material was unstimulated CD4+ T cells sorted from spleen or lymph node cells, obtained before transplant. The V call is TRBV15, the J call TRBJ2-1; 7 bases are a match to TRBD2. This sequence was found in a human donor who was the organ donor for an intestinal transplant. The CDR3 region is CATSSPASGFYNEQFF. CDR3 coding DNA: TGTGCCACCAGCAGTCCGGCTAGCGGATTCTACAATGAGCAGTTCTTC.